Sequencing of this T cell receptor (beta chain) was carried out in a study of beta chain features in type 1 diabetes. Study at large: All samples yielded roughly 100,000,000 examined sorted cells. Notes on the study in general: There were fewer insertions and more deletions at the VDJ junctions of type 1 diabetes patients.

In this sample, this clone turned up a few times. Its specificity is unknown. Purity exceeded 95% in all sorted populations. V gave up 2 bases and J gave up 6 bases; unmatched junction bases: 7. Germline-derived CDR1 and CDR2 are MNHEY and SMNVEV (reference sequence). This CDR3 contains 16 residues. Every isolated RNA sample was fully reverse transcribed, so sequencing captured expressed TCRB transcripts. Produced via immunoSEQ multiplex PCR; TCRdb's table is partial and in-frame only. The repertoire holds 620,000 or so clones, with about 14% as singletons. The origin of this receptor is a man in his late teens or twenties in good health. The sequenced sample consisted of naive CD4+ T cells from blood. J is TRBJ2-1 and V is TRBV27; 10 bases map to TRBD2. The CDR3 nucleotides read TGTGCCAGCAGTTTAAGGCTAGCGGGGGCCGTCAATGAGCAGTTCTTC. It translates to CASSLRLAGAVNEQFF.